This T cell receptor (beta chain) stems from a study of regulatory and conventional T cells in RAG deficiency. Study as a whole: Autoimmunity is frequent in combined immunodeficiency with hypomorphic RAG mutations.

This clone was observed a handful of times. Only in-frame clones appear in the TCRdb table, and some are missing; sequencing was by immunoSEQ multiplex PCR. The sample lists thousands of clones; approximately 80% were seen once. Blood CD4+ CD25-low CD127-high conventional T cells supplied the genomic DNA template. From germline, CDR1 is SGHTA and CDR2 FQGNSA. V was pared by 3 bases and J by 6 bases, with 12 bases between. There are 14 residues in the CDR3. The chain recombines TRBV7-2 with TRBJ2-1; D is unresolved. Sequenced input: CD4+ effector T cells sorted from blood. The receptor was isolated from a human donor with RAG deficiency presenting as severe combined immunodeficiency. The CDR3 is CASSFGRTGNEQFF. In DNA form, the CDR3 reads TGTGCCAGCAGCTTCGGCAGGACGGGCAATGAGCAGTTCTTC.